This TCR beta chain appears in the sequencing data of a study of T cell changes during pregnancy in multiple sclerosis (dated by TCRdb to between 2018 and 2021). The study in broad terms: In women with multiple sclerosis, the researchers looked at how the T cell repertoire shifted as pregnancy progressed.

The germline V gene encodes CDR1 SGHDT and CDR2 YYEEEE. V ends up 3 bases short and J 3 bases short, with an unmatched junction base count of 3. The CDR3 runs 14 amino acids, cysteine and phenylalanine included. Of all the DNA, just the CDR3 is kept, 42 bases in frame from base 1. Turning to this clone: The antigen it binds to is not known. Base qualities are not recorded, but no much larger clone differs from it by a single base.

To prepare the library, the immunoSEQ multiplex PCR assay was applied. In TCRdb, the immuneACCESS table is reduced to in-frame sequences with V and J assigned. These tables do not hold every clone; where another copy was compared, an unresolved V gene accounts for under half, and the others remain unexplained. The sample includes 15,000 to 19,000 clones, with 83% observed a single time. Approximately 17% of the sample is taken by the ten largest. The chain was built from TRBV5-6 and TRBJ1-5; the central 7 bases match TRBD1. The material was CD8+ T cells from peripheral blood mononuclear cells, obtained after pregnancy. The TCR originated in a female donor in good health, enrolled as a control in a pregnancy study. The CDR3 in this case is CASSSDRDNQPQHF. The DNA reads TGTGCCAGCAGCTCCGACAGGGACAATCAGCCCCAGCATTTT.